The clone carrying this TCR beta chain is categorized as medium-sized. Antigen unknown. This sample stems from a study of T cells in localized non-small cell lung cancer. General study points: There was an association of higher blood T cell density with longer overall survival.

Produced via immunoSEQ multiplex PCR; TCRdb's table is partial and in-frame only. The table lists some 3,500 clones, around 21% of them singletons, with 5.5% in the top ten. Germline V CDR1 and CDR2: MNHGY, SAAAGT. This CDR3 is built from 15 residues. Trimming pared 7 bases from V and 2 bases from J, leaving 15 bases between. The sequence came from a female donor over 55 with stage II lung adenocarcinoma. This rearrangement joins TRBV6-8 to TRBJ2-4; perhaps TRBD1 as D (6 bases). The sample was lung tumor tissue, taken before any cancer treatment. The CDR3 DNA is TGTGCCAGCATGCCGGGACAAACACCCAAAAACATTCAGTACTTC. Translated, it gives CASMPGQTPKNIQYF.